This T cell receptor beta chain was sequenced during a study of blood T cell repertoires in COVID-19. Study details: Spain, Italy and the United States supplied samples that represented acute and convalescent COVID-19. PBMCs, B-cell-depleted T cells, or T cells were the source of the cDNA or gDNA that made up the material.

CDR1 is MNHEY and CDR2 is SVGAGI in the germline V gene. The CDR3 totals 13 residues. V was cut by 9 bases and J by 0 bases, with 9 bases left in between. Authors' processing steps: Amplification of reference gene primers provided the estimated nucleated cell counts. Sequenced by immunoSEQ multiplex PCR; TCRdb stores in-frame clones only, minus some. For V, J and clone size, that table is used; D and trimming come from the DNA. The data contain 50,000 to 80,000 clones, 75% to 95% of them singletons. Sequencing was done on a sample of peripheral blood. The source of this sequence is a woman of 80 years or more with active COVID-19. V is TRBV6-5 and J is TRBJ1-3; D is possibly TRBD1 (6 bases). The DNA of the CDR3 is TGTGCCAGTCACAGGGACTCTGGAAACACCATATATTTT. Protein: CASHRDSGNTIYF.